This T cell receptor beta chain was recovered during a study of blood T cell repertoires in COVID-19. Study background: COVID-19 samples collected from the United States, Italy and Spain covered acute and convalescent phases. The cDNA or gDNA used as material had been derived from T cells, B-cell-depleted T cells, or PBMCs.

As handled by the study authors: How many nucleated cells were present was estimated from reference gene primer amplification. TCRdb's table, derived via immunoSEQ multiplex PCR, lists solely in-frame clones and lacks some. The D gene and trimming were derived from the DNA, and the V and J assignments and clone size from that table. The sample carries 210,000 or so clones, about 87% recorded once. Seattle enrolled patients during active infection and tracked them longitudinally. The ends were cut back, 2 bases at V and 0 bases at J, with 11 bases in the middle. This CDR3 is built from 16 residues. The germline V gene encodes CDR1 MDHEN and CDR2 SYDVKM.

Sequencing was performed on peripheral blood. This chain links TRBV28 with TRBJ1-5, with D perhaps matching TRBD1 (6 bases). The TCR comes from a man younger than 40 with COVID-19, enrolled during active disease. The CDR3, as DNA: TGTGCCAGCAGTTTAGACAGGAGTTATAGCAATCAGCCCCAGCATTTT. Amino acid sequence: CASSLDRSYSNQPQHF.